This T cell receptor (beta chain) appears in the sequencing data of a study of beta chain features in type 1 diabetes (dated by TCRdb to the late 2010s). Describing the broader study: Mean age, gender distribution, total cell number and subset yield were not different between patients and healthy donors. A total of 85 million to 140 million sorted cells were examined across all samples, and the number of cells per subset was strongly correlated with RNA yield. The study compared TCRB repertoires of sorted circulating CD4+ T cell subsets between recently diagnosed type 1 diabetes patients and matched healthy donors. Naive and central memory subsets were obtained from all 30 or so donors, but regulatory and stem cell-like memory subsets were isolated from only 8 patients and roughly eight healthy donors. Here is what the overall study found, with its caveats: Naive, central memory and regulatory TCRB repertoires appeared to be more similar among patients than among healthy donors. Because the HLA sub-analyses included only small numbers of individuals, any influence of HLA type on TCRB rearrangement was left unresolved. At VDJ recombination sites, type 1 diabetes patients had fewer insertions and more deleted nucleotides, which implies abnormalities in thymic rearrangement. A moderate but significant shortening of TCRB CDR3 length was observed in type 1 diabetes patients in all four CD4+ subsets. Sequencing cDNA rather than genomic DNA could over-represent highly expressing activated cells, although activation and CD3 levels did not differ between groups. Shorter templates might have been favored by PCR, but patient and control samples were amplified and corrected together, so both groups would have been affected equally by any skew.

The entire isolated RNA was reverse transcribed using the High Capacity cDNA Reverse Transcription Kit, and thus expressed TCRB transcripts were sequenced. Naive, central memory and regulatory T cell samples underwent deep immunoSEQ sequencing, averaging around 3.7 million total reads per sample. Sorted cells were lysed in RLT buffer, and RNA was extracted using DNase-treated RNeasy Micro or Mini kits according to cell number. Each cell subset was processed on its own to prevent cross-contamination, while patient and healthy donor samples were processed together. The immunoSEQ multiplex PCR was used to amplify TCRB sequences from cDNA, generating 87-bp fragments that spanned the CDR3 region. Amplicons were sequenced on the Illumina HiSeq platform. The published analysis was carried out like this. Synthetic template baselines were used to correct PCR bias computationally, reads within Hamming distance 2 were collapsed, and singletons that could not be merged were discarded. Reads were aligned to IMGT to assign V, D and J genes, CDR3 length, and insertions or deletions at six rearrangement sites. Within each subset, clonotype counts were normalized to sorted cell number, after which true diversity and Gini coefficients were computed with the tcR R package. The overlap coefficient, calculated on TCRB nucleotide sequences, was used to measure repertoire sharing. TCRdb mirrors the immuneACCESS table, restricted to in-frame sequences. Some clones are absent from its copies; in checked studies, under half trace to an unresolved V gene, and the reason for the others is unknown. The DNA gave D and trimming, while V, J and clone size come from that table. The sample contains a few hundred thousand clones, around a tenth of them found a single time. The biggest ten clones account for 0.6% of the sample.

From each donor, a single peripheral blood sample of 95 to 150 mL on average was drawn into heparinised tubes. A BD FACSAria II and a panel including CD45RO, CCR7, CD25, CD127, CD95 and CD27 were used to sort naive, central memory, regulatory and stem cell-like memory CD4+ T cells. A purity above 95% was achieved for all sorted populations. Right away, PBMCs were isolated by Lymphoprep density gradient centrifugation and were stained directly, with no culture step. So that batch effects would be minimized, each experiment stained and sorted samples in pairs, pairing one healthy donor with one patient. Trimming takes 5 bases from V and 7 bases from J, and the germline ends sit 18 bases apart. CDR1 MRHNA and CDR2 SNTAGT were looked up in the germline V gene. Counted from cysteine to phenylalanine, this CDR3 has 15 amino acids. The DNA shown is the 45-base CDR3, in frame from base 1. With regard to this clone: Its antigen target is currently unknown. Base qualities are not at hand, and no much larger clone is one base apart.

The sequence links TRBV6-4 to TRBJ2-1; the D gene cannot be named for sure. This sequence originates from a man aged 25 to 40 with type 1 diabetes. The sample was central memory CD4+ T cells from blood. Here is the DNA: TGTGCCAGCAGTCAGATCACCCTGGGCGTGAATGAGCAGTTCTTC. Translated, this is CASSQITLGVNEQFF.